This TCR beta chain was found in a study of long-term antiretroviral therapy in people with HIV. Whole-study findings and limits: Across all time points, the repertoire was dominated by clones that expanded before ART.

Researchers ran immunoSEQ v3.0 at survey level. Per-sample TRB depth target: about 35,000-50,000 T-cell genomes. Clones were sequenced by immunoSEQ multiplex PCR, and TCRdb holds only the in-frame ones, with some missing. The sample consists of about 39,000 clones, roughly 90% of them appearing once. Looked up from germline, CDR1 is SEHNR and CDR2 is FQNEAQ (reference sequence). V trimming: 6 bases; J trimming: 7 bases; junction bases outside the gene matches: 15. CDR3 length equals 15 residues. A note on this clone: What it recognizes is unknown.

Before they underwent DNA extraction, samples held about 1-11 million cryopreserved PBMC. The specimen comprised unsorted PBMCs, sampled 1.2 years after starting antiretroviral therapy. The chain is built from TRBV7-9 and TRBJ2-7; the match to TRBD2 covers 7 bases. The source is a woman between 50 and 59 years old with HIV. The CDR3 sequence: CASRPLAGVNSEQYF. The CDR3 DNA follows: TGTGCCAGCAGACCCTTGGCGGGGGTCAACTCTGAGCAGTACTTC. Looking up the rest from reference TRBV7-9 and TRBJ2-7 gives the full variable domain: DTGVSQNPRHKITKRGQNVTFRCDPISEHNRLYWYRQTLGQGPEFLTYFQNEAQLEKSRLLSDRFSAERPKGSFSTLEIQRTEQGDSAMYLCASRPLAGVNSEQYFGPGTRLTVT.